This TCR beta chain was profiled in a study of cytomegalovirus exposure and HLA in healthy donors. The PCR ran on 60 Vbeta and 13 Jbeta primers. TCRdb's copy holds only in-frame clones and misses some; the assay was immunoSEQ multiplex PCR. In total, the table holds more than 65,000 clones. This clonotype was obtained from a man aged 35 to 55 in good health and CMV-seronegative. Material for sequencing was PBMCs.

The CDR3 loop reads CASSHPGYEQYF. CDR3 DNA sequence: TGCGCCAGCAGCCACCCTGGTTACGAGCAGTACTTC. The gene calls are TRBV4-1 and TRBJ2-5, with D hard to call. The end of the DNA aligns better with TRBJ2-7, so the J call may be wrong. The CDR3 is made up of 12 amino acids. Germline values: CDR1 MGHRA, CDR2 YSYEKL.